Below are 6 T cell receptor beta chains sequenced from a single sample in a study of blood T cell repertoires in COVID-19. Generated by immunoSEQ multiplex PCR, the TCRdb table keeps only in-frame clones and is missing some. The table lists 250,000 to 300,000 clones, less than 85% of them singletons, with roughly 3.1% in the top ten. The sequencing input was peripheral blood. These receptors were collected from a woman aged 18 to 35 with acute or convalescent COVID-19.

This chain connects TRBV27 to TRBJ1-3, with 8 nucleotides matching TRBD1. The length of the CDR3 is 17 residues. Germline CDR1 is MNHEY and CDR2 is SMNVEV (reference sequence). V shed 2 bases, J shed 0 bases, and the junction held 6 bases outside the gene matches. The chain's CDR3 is CASSLIRGTGSGNTIYF. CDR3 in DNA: TGTGCCAGCAGTTTAATTCGGGGGACAGGCTCTGGAAACACCATATATTTT.

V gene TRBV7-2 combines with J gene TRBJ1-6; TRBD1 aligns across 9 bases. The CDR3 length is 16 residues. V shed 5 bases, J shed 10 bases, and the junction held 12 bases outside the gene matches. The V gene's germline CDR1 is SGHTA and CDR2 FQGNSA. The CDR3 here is CASSDAMGQGSSPLHF. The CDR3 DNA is TGTGCCAGCAGCGACGCAATGGGACAGGGAAGCTCACCCCTCCACTTT.

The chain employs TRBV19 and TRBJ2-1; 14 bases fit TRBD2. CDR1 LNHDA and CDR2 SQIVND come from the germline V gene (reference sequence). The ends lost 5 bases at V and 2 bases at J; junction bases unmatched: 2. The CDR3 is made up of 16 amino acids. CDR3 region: CASSSGLAGAYNEQFF. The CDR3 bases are TGTGCCAGTAGTTCGGGACTAGCGGGAGCCTACAATGAGCAGTTCTTC.

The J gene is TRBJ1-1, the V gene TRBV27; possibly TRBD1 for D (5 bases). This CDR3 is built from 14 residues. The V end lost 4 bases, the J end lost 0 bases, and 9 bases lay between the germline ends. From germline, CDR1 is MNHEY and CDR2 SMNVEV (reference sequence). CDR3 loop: CASSSSRVNTEAFF. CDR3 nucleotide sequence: TGTGCCAGCAGTTCGTCCAGGGTGAACACTGAAGCTTTCTTT.

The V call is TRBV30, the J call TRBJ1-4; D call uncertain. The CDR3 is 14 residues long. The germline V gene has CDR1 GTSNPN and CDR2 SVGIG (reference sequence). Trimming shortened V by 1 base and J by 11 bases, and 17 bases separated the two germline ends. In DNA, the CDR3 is TGTGCCTGGAGTGGTTTGACCCGGGGTGGTAAACTGTTTTTT. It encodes CAWSGLTRGGKLFF. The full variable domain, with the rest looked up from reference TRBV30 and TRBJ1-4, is SQTIHQWPATLVQPVGSPLSLECTVEGTSNPNLYWYRQAAGRGLQLLFYSVGIGQISSEVPQNLSASRPQDRQFILSSKKLLLSDSGFYLCAWSGLTRGGKLFFGSGTQLSVL.

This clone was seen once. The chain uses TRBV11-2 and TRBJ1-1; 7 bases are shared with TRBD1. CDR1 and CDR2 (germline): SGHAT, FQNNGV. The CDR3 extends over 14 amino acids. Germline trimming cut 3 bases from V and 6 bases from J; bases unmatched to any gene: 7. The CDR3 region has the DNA TGTGCCAGCAGCTTGGTCAGGGGGTTCCCTGAAGCTTTCTTT. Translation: CASSLVRGFPEAFF.